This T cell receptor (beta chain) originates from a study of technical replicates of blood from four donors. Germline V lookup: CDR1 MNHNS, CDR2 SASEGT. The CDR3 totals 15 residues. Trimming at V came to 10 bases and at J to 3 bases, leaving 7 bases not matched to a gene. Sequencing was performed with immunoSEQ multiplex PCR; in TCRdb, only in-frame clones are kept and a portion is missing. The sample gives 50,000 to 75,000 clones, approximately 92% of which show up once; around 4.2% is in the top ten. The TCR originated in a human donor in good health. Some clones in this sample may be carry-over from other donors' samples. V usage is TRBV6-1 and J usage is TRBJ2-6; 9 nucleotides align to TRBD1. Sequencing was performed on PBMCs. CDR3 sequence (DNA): TGTGCCACCGGGAGGACAGGGGATGGGGCCAACGTCCTGACTTTC. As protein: CATGRTGDGANVLTF.